This T cell receptor (beta chain) comes out of a study of OX40 agonist ivuxolimab in advanced cancers. On the study more broadly: The study enrolled dose-escalation patients with hepatocellular carcinoma, melanoma, renal cell or head and neck cancer. The study's findings and limits: Part of the nonresponder group also had normalized T-cell clonal expansion that was low.

CDR1 is SGHRS and CDR2 is YFSETQ in the germline V gene. V was cut by 0 bases and J by 2 bases, with 12 bases left in between. This CDR3 comprises 15 residues. The study sampled blood at baseline, cycle 4 day 1, and cycle 7 day 1. About this clone itself: What it binds is not known.

The data were produced by immunoSEQ multiplex PCR, yet TCRdb's version contains in-frame clones alone and is incomplete. This table holds approximately 16,000 clones, around four fifths found once. The chain employs TRBV5-1 and TRBJ2-7; D possibly corresponds to TRBD1 (7 bases). Material: CD4+ or CD8+ T cells sorted from blood, obtained in a trial of the OX40 agonist ivuxolimab. This clonotype was obtained from an adult with an advanced solid tumor such as melanoma, head and neck, liver or kidney cancer. The CDR3 here is CASSLVGGTAYEQYF. Here the CDR3 DNA reads TGCGCCAGCAGCTTGGTAGGGGGGACAGCCTACGAGCAGTACTTC.